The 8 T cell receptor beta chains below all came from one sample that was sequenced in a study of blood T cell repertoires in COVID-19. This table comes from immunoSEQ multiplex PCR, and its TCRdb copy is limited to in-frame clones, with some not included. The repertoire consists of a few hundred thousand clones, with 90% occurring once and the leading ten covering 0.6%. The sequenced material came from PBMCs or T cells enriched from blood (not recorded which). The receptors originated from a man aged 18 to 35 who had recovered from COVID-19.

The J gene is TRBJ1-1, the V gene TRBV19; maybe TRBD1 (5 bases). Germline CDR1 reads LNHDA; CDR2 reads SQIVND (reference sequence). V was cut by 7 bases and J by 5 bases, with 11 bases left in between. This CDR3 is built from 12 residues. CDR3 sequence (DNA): TGTGCCAGTAAAGGCAGGGTGACTGAAGCTTTCTTT. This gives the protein CASKGRVTEAFF.

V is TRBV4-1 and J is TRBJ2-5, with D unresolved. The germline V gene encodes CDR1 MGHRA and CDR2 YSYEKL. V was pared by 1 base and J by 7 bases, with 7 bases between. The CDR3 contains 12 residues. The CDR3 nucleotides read TGCGCCAGCAGCCAAGTTACGGGGACCCAGTACTTC. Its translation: CASSQVTGTQYF.

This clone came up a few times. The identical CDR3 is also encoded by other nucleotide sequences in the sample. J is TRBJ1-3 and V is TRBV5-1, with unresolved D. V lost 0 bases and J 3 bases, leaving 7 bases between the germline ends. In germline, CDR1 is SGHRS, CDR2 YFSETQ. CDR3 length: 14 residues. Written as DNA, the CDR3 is TGCGCCAGCAGCTTGGCGGGGTATGGAAACACCATATATTTT. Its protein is CASSLAGYGNTIYF.

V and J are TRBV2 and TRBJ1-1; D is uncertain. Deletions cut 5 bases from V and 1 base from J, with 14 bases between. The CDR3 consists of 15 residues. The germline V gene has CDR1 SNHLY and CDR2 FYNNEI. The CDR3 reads CASSNVDTWNTEAFF. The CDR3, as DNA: TGTGCCAGCAGTAACGTTGACACGTGGAACACTGAAGCTTTCTTT.

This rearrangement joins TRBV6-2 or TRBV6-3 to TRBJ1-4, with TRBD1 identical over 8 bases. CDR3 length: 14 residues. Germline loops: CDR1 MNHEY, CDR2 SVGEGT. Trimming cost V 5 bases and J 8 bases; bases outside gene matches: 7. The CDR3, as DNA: TGTGCCAGCAGTCATGGACAGGGAGGAGAAAAACTGTTTTTT. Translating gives CASSHGQGGEKLFF.

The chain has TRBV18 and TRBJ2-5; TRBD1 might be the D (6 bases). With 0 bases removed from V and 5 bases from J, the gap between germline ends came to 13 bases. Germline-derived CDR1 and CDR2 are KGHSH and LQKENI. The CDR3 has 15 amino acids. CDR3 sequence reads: CASSPPGHAGETQYF. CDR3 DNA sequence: TGTGCCAGCTCACCACCGGGACATGCAGGGGAGACCCAGTACTTC.

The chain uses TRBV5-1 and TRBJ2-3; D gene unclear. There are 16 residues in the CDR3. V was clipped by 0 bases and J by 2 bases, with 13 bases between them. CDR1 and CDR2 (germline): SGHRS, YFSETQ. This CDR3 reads CASSLGNSRTTDTQYF. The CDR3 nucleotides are TGCGCCAGCAGCTTGGGTAATAGCAGAACCACAGATACGCAGTATTTT.

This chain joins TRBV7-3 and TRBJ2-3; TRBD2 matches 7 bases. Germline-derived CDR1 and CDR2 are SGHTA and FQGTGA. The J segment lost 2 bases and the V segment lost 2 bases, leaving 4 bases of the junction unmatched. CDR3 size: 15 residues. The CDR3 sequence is CASSLLAAPTDTQYF. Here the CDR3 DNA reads TGTGCCAGCAGCTTACTAGCGGCCCCCACAGATACGCAGTATTTT.